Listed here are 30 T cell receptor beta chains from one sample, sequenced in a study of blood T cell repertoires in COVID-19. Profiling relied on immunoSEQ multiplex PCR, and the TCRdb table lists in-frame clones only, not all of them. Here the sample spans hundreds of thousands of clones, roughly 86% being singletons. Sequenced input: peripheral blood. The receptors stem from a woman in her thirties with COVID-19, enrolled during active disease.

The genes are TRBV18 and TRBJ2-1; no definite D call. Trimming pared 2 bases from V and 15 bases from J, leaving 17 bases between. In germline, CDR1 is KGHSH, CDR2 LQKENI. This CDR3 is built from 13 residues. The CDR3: CASSPTAQVPPFF. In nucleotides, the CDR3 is TGTGCCAGCTCACCAACGGCTCAGGTCCCGCCGTTCTTC.

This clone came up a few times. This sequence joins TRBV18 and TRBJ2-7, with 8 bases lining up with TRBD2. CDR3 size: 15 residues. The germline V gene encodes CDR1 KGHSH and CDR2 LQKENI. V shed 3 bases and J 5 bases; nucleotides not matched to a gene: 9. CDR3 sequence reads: CASSPSAGVNHEQYF. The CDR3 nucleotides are TGTGCCAGCTCACCTTCAGCGGGAGTAAACCACGAGCAGTACTTC.

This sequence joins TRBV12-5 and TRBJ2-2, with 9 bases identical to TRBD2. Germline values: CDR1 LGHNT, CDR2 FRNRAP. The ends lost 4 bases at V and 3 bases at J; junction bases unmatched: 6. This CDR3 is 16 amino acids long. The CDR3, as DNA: TGTGCTAGTGGTTGGACCGGGACTAGCTACACCGGGGAGCTGTTTTTT. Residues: CASGWTGTSYTGELFF.

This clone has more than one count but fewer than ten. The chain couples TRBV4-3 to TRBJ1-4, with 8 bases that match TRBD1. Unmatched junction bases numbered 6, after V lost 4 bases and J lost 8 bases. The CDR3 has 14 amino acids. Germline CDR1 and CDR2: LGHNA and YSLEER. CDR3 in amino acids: CASSRTQGGEKLFF. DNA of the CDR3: TGCGCCAGCAGCCGGACACAGGGGGGGGAAAAACTGTTTTTT.

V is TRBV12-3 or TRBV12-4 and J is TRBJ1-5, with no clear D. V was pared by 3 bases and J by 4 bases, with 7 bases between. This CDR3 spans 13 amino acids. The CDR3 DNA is TGTGCCAGCAGTTTTCTCAGGAATCAGCCCCAGCATTTT. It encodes CASSFLRNQPQHF.

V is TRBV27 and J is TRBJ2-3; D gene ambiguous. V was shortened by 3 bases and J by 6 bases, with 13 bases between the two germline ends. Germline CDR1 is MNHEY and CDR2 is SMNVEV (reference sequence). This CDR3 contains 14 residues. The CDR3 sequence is CASSLGRPSDTQYF. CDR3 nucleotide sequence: TGTGCCAGCAGTTTGGGCAGGCCCTCCGATACGCAGTATTTT.

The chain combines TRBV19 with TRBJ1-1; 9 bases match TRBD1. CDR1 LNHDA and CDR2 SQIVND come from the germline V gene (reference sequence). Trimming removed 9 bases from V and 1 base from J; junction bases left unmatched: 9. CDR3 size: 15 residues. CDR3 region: CASRTGDYGNTEAFF. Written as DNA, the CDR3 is TGTGCCAGCCGGACAGGGGATTACGGGAACACTGAAGCTTTCTTT.

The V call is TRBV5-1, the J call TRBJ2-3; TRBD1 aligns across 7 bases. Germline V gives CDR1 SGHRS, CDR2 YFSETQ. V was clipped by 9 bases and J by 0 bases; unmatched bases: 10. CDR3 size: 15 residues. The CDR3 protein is CATRTGAYSTDTQYF. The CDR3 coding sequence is TGCGCCACCCGAACAGGGGCCTACAGCACAGATACGCAGTATTTT.

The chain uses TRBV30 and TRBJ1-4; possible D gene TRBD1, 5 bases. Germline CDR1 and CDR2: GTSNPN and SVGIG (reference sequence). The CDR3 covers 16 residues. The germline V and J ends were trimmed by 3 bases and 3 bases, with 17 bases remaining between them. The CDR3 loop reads CAWSRKQLGANEKLFF. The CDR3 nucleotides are TGTGCCTGGAGCAGAAAGCAGTTAGGGGCTAATGAAAAACTGTTTTTT.

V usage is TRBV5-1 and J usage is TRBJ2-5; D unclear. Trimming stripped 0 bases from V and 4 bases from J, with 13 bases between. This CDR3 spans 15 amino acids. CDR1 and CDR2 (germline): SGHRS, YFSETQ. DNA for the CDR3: TGCGCCAGCAGCTTGGACGGTCGAACGGGAGAGACCCAGTACTTC. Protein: CASSLDGRTGETQYF.

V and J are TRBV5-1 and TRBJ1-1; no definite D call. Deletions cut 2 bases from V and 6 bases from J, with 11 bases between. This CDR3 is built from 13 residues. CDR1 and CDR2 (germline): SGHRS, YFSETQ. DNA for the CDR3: TGCGCCAGCAGCTTCCTGAACACAGCTGAAGCTTTCTTT. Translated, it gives CASSFLNTAEAFF.

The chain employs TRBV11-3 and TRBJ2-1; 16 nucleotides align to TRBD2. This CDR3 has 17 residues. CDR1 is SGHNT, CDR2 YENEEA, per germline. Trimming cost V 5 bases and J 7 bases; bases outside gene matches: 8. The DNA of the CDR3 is TGTGCCAGCAGCCCAGGGACTAGCGGGAGGGGTTGGAATGAGCAGTTCTTC. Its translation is CASSPGTSGRGWNEQFF.

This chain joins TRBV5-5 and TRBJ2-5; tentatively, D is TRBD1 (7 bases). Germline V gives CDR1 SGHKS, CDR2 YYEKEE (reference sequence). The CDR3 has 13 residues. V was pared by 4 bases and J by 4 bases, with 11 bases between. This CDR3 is CASSRQGGETQYF. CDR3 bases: TGTGCCAGCAGCCGACAGGGAGGAGAGACCCAGTACTTC.

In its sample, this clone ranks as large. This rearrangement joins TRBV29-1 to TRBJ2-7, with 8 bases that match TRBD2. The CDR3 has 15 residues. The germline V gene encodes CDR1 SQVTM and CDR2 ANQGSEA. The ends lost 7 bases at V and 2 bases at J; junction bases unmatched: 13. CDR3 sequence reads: CSATPSTSATYEQYF. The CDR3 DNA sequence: TGCAGCGCCACTCCCTCGACTAGCGCCACCTACGAGCAGTACTTC.

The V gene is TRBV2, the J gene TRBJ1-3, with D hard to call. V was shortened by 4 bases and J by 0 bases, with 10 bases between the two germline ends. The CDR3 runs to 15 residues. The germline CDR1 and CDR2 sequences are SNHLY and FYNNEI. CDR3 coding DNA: TGTGCCAGCAGTGCCCTGAGGTGCTCTGGAAACACCATATATTTT. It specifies CASSALRCSGNTIYF.

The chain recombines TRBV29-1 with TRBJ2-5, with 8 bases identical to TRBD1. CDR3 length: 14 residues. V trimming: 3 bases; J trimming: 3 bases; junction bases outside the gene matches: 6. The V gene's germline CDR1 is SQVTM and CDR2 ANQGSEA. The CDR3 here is CSVDRTGLEETQYF. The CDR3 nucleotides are TGCAGCGTTGATCGGACAGGGTTAGAAGAGACCCAGTACTTC.

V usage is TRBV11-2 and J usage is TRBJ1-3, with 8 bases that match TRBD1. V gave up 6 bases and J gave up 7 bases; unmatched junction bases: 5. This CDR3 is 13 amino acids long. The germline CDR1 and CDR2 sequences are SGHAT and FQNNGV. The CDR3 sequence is CASSPGGANTIYF. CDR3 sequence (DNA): TGTGCCAGCAGTCCAGGGGGCGCGAACACCATATATTTT. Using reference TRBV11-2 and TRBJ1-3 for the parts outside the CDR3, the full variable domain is EAGVAQSPRYKIIEKRQSVAFWCNPISGHATLYWYQQILGQGPKLLIQFQNNGVVDDSQLPKDRFSAERLKGVDSTLKIQPAKLEDSAVYLCASSPGGANTIYFGEGSWLTVV.

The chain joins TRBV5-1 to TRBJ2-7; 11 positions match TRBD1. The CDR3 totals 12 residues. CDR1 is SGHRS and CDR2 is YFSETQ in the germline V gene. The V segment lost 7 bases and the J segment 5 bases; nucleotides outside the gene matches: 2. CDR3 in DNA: TGCGCCAGCGGACAGGGGGCCGACGAGCAGTACTTC. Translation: CASGQGADEQYF.

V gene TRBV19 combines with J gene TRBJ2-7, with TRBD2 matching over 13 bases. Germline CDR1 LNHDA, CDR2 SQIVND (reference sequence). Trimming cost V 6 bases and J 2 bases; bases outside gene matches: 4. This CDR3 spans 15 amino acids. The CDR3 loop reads CASRPLAGGPYEQYF. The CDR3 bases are TGTGCCAGTAGACCACTAGCGGGAGGGCCCTACGAGCAGTACTTC. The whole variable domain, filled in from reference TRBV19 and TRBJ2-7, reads DGGITQSPKYLFRKEGQNVTLSCEQNLNHDAMYWYRQDPGQGLRLIYYSQIVNDFQKGDIAEGYSVSREKKESFPLTVTSAQKNPTAFYLCASRPLAGGPYEQYFGPGTRLTVT.

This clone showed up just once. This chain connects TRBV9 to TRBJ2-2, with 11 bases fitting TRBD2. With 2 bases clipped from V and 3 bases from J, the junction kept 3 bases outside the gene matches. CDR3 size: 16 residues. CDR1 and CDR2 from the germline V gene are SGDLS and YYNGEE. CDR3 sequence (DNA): TGTGCCAGCAGCGTGAATAGCGGGAGGGACACCGGGGAGCTGTTTTTT. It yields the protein CASSVNSGRDTGELFF. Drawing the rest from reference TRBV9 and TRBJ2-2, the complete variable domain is DSGVTQTPKHLITATGQRVTLRCSPRSGDLSVYWYQQSLDQGLQFLIQYYNGEERAKGNILERFSAQQFPDLHSELNLSSLELGDSALYFCASSVNSGRDTGELFFGEGSRLTVL.

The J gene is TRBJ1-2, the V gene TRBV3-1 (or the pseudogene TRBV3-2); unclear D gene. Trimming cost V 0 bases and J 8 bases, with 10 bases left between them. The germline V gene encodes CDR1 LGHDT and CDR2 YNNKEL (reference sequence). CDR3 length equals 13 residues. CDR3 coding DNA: TGTGCCAGCAGCCAAGAACAGTCCCGGGGCTACACCTTC. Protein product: CASSQEQSRGYTF.

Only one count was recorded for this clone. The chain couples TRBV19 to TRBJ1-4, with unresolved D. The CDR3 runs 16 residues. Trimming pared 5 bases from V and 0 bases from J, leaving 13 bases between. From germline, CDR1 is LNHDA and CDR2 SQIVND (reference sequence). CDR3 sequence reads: CASSSRLLATNEKLFF. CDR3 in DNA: TGTGCCAGTAGTTCCAGACTCCTTGCAACTAATGAAAAACTGTTTTTT. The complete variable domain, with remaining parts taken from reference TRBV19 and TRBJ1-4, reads DGGITQSPKYLFRKEGQNVTLSCEQNLNHDAMYWYRQDPGQGLRLIYYSQIVNDFQKGDIAEGYSVSREKKESFPLTVTSAQKNPTAFYLCASSSRLLATNEKLFFGSGTQLSVL.

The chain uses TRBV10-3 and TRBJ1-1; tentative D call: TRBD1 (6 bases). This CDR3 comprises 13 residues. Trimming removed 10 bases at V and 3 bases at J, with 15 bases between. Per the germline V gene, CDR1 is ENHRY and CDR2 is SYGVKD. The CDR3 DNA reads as TGTGCCACCTTCGCAGGGGTAGACACTGAAGCTTTCTTT. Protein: CATFAGVDTEAFF.

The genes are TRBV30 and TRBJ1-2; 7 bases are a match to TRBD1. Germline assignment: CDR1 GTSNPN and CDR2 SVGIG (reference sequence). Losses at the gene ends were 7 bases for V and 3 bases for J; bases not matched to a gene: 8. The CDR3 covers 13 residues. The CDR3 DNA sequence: TGTGCCTCCTACAGGGGAAATGACTATGGCTACACCTTC. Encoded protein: CASYRGNDYGYTF.

The DNA of the CDR3 is TGTGCCAGCAGCCAAGATTTTATCTCTGGAAACACCATATATTTT. This translates into CASSQDFISGNTIYF. V and J are TRBV3-1 (or the pseudogene TRBV3-2) and TRBJ1-3; D remains unclear. The CDR3 spans 15 residues. Looked up from germline, CDR1 is LGHDT and CDR2 is YNNKEL (reference sequence). Deletions cut 0 bases from V and 0 bases from J, with 6 bases between.

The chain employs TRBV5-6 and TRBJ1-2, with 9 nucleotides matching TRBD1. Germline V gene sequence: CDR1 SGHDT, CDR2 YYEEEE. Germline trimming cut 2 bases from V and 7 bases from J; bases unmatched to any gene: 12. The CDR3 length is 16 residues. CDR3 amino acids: CASSFGRGTGSLGYTF. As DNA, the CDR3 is TGTGCCAGCAGCTTCGGCCGGGGGACAGGGAGTCTTGGCTACACCTTC.

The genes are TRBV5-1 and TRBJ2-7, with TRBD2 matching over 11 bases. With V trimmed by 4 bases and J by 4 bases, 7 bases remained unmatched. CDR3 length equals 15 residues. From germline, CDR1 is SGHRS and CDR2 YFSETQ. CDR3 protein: CASSGTSGSRYEQYF. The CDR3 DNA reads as TGCGCCAGCAGCGGAACTAGCGGGAGTAGGTACGAGCAGTACTTC.

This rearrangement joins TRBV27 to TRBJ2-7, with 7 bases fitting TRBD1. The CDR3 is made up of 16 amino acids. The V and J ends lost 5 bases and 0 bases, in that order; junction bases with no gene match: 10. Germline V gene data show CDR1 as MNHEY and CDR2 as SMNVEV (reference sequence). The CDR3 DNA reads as TGTGCCAGCAGTACCCTAGGGACAGATATCTCCTACGAGCAGTACTTC. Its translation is CASSTLGTDISYEQYF.

In DNA form, the CDR3 reads TGTGCCAGTAGTATCCTTTGGACAGGAGGCAAAAACATTCAGTACTTC. It yields the protein CASSILWTGGKNIQYF. This chain joins TRBV19 and TRBJ2-4, with TRBD1 identical over 7 bases. The V and J ends lost 3 bases and 3 bases, in that order; junction bases with no gene match: 8. The CDR3 runs 16 residues. Germline V CDR1 and CDR2: LNHDA, SQIVND (reference sequence).

For the CDR3, the DNA is TGTGCCAGCAGCCCGGTGACAGGCACCATATATTTT. Translation: CASSPVTGTIYF. The chain is built from TRBV7-8 and TRBJ1-3; D may be TRBD1 (6 bases). Germline assignment: CDR1 SGHVS and CDR2 FQNEAQ. The CDR3 runs to 12 residues. Trimming left V 5 bases short and J 9 bases short, with 11 bases between.